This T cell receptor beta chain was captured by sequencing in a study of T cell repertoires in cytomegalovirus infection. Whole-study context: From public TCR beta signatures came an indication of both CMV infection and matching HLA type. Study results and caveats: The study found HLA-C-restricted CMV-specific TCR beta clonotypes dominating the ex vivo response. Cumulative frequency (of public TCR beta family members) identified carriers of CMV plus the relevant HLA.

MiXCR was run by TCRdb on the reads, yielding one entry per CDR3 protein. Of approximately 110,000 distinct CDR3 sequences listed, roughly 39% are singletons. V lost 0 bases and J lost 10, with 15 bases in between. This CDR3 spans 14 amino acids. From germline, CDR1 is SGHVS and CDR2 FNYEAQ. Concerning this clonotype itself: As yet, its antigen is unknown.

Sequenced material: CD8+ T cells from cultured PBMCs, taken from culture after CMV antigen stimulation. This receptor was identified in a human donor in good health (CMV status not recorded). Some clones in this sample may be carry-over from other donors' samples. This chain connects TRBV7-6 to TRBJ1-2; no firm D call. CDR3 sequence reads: CASSLAGSSGFYTF. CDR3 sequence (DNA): TGTGCCAGCAGCTTAGCGGGGTCGAGCGGGTTCTACACCTTC.